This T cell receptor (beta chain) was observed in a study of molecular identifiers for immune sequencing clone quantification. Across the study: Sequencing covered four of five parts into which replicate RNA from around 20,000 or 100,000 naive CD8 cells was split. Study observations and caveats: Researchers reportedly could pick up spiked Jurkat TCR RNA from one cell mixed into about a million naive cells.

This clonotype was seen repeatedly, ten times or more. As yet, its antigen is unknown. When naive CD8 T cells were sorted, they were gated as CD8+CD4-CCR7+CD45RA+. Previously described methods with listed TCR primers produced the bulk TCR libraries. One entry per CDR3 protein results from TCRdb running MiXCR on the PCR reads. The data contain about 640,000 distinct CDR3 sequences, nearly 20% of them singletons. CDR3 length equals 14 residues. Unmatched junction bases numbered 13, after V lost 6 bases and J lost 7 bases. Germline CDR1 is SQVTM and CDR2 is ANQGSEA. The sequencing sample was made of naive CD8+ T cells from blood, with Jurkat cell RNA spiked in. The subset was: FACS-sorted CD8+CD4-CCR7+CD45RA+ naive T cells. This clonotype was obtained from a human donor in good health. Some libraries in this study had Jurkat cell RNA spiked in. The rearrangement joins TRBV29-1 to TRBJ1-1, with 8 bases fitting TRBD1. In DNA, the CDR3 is TGCAGCGTGCAAGGACAGGGAGTAGTGGTTGAAGCTTTCTTT. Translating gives CSVQGQGVVVEAFF.